The T cell receptor (beta chain) described here comes from a study of OX40 agonist ivuxolimab in advanced cancers. TCRdb keeps only in-frame clones here, not all; method: immunoSEQ multiplex PCR. The data contain tens of thousands of clones, more than 75% of them singletons. V lost 4 bases and J lost 4; bases outside the gene matches: 6. Germline CDR1 is ENHRY and CDR2 is SYGVKD. The CDR3 is 15 amino acids. Autoimmune disease history or systemic immunosuppression was exclusionary. This TCR derives from an adult with an advanced solid tumor such as melanoma, head and neck, liver or kidney cancer. This specimen consisted of CD4+ or CD8+ T cells sorted from blood, obtained in a trial of the OX40 agonist ivuxolimab. The rearrangement links TRBV10-3 to TRBJ1-3; 8 nucleotides agree with TRBD1. The CDR3 region is CAISALDRAGNTIYF. DNA of the CDR3: TGTGCCATCAGTGCATTGGACAGGGCCGGAAACACCATATATTTT.